This T cell receptor beta chain derives from a study of sequential checkpoint blockade in melanoma (dated by TCRdb to between 2017 and 2020). About the study as a whole: Patients were assigned by 1:1 randomization to either first-line nivolumab followed by ipilimumab (arm A) or ipilimumab followed by nivolumab (arm B). Both trial sequences were followed by maintenance nivolumab.

Ends trimmed: V by 6 bases, J by 0 bases; bases unmatched to a gene: 1. CDR1 MNHEY and CDR2 SVGAGI were looked up in the germline V gene. The cysteine opens and the phenylalanine closes a CDR3 of 13 amino acids. Just CDR3 DNA is preserved here, 39 bases in frame from base 1. As to this clone: The clone's antigen remains unknown. Base qualities were left out, and no much larger clone turns up one base away.

General conclusions and limits of the study: Larger, independent patient cohorts are needed to validate the response-prediction model that combines TCR metrics and mutation burden.

The treatment or condition tag for this specimen amounts to: randomized to nivolumab then ipilimumab (arm A) or the reverse (arm B). No trial patient had received prior DNA-damaging chemotherapy. Thawed PBMCs were sorted on a FACS Aria II flow cytometer to isolate live CD3+CD8+ cells negative for CD19 and CD56. Samples were obtained from patients with melanoma enrolled in CheckMate 064, a randomized, open-label phase II trial of sequential checkpoint blockade. Peripheral blood mononuclear cells were collected by leukapheresis, purified using Ficoll-Paque, and frozen in human serum containing approximately 9.8% DMSO. Purity of sorted blood CD3+CD8+ cells was verified at >95% immediately after sorting, followed by DNA extraction. The immunoSEQ Assay was used to immunosequence TCRbeta CDR3 regions from genomic DNA. Before high-throughput sequencing, genomic DNA was amplified using bias-controlled multiplex PCR. For the original study's pipeline: To quantify the absolute abundance of each unique TCRbeta CDR3 region, the sequences were collapsed and filtered. Clonality, defined as 1 minus Pielou's evenness, was calculated using only productive rearrangements. Clones with significantly greater frequencies in on-treatment versus baseline samples were identified using a previously published method. Entries here come from immuneACCESS through TCRdb and include only in-frame sequences with V and J called. Some clones fail to appear in such tables; in the studies checked, an unresolved V gene covers under half of the shortfall, and the cause of the remainder is unknown. The DNA gave D and trimming, while V, J and clone size come from that table. The sample table holds about 5,300 clones, of which about 59% were seen once. The ten largest make up 43% of the sample.

The rearrangement joined TRBV6-5 to TRBJ1-1; 7 central nucleotides agree with TRBD1. Source: CD8+ T cells sorted from blood (inferred from file names), taken from a patient given nivolumab and ipilimumab in sequence. This sequence was found in a human donor with melanoma. The sequenced DNA is TGTGCCAGCAGCACAGGGGTGAACACTGAAGCTTTCTTT. It is translated as CASSTGVNTEAFF.